This T cell receptor (beta chain) is from a study of glioma-infiltrating T cells. The study, taken as a whole, reports: Tissue and blood shared very few CDR3 sequences. Above-expected tissue-blood divergence occurred in all gliomas, most in low-grade ones.

TCR alpha and beta CDR3 regions were amplified from RNA using iRepertoire nested multiplex PCR. Input was 100-400 ng of tissue mRNA or PBMC total RNA. TCRdb re-analysed the multiplex PCR reads in MiXCR, keeping a single row per CDR3 protein. This sample yields approximately 120,000 distinct CDR3 sequences, of which less than 30% are seen a single time; about a third belongs to the top ten. After removal of 4 bases from V and 6 bases from J, the junction contained 3 bases not matched to a gene. The CDR3 spans 14 residues. From germline, CDR1 is KGHSH and CDR2 LQKENI. This clonotype was observed a few times. What it binds is not known.

Sequencing input: glioma tissue, nonneoplastic brain tissue, or PBMCs (not recorded which). This chain links TRBV18 with TRBJ1-6, with TRBD1 matching 7 bases. This TCR was sampled from a human donor with low-grade glioma or glioblastoma, undergoing nonglioma brain surgery, or in good health (not recorded which). CDR3 amino acids: CASSHDRANSPLHF. The DNA for the CDR3 is TGTGCCAGCTCACATGACAGGGCTAATTCACCCCTCCACTTT.